This T cell receptor beta chain derives from a study of blood T cell repertoires in COVID-19. Study information: There were acute and convalescent COVID-19 samples, and they came from the United States, Italy and Spain. Sample material is recorded as cDNA or gDNA derived from T cells, B-cell-depleted T cells, or PBMCs.

In the original processing: From reference gene primer amplification, estimates of nucleated cell counts were derived. Clones were sequenced by immunoSEQ multiplex PCR, and TCRdb holds only the in-frame ones, with some missing. V and J calls and clone size are as listed in that table; D and trimming were resolved from the DNA. The table records under 250,000 clones, over 70% of them present only once. V was trimmed by 3 bases and J by 1 base, leaving 18 bases between them. Looked up from germline, CDR1 is SGHKS and CDR2 is YYEKEE (reference sequence). The CDR3 loop spans 17 amino acids. This sequence originates from a woman aged 70 to 79 with acute or convalescent COVID-19. Sequenced sample: peripheral blood. The chain recombines TRBV5-5 with TRBJ2-3, with D maybe TRBD2 (6 bases). The CDR3 protein is CASSSIAGTGGTDTQYF. In nucleotides, the CDR3 is TGTGCCAGCAGCTCTATCGCCGGGACGGGGGGCACAGATACGCAGTATTTT.